This entry lists 29 T cell receptor beta chains sequenced from one sample in a study of cytomegalovirus exposure and HLA in healthy donors. Sequenced by immunoSEQ multiplex PCR; TCRdb stores in-frame clones only, minus some. The sample gives about 360,000 clones, 70% to 90% of which show up once; roughly 0.83% is in the top ten. The sequenced sample was PBMCs. These receptors were taken from a woman between 18 and 29 years old in good health and CMV-seronegative.

This clone has a single count. J is TRBJ2-4 and V is TRBV7-7; perhaps TRBD1 as D (6 bases). Germline V gene sequence: CDR1 SSHAT, CDR2 FNYEAQ (reference sequence). V shed 5 bases and J shed 7 bases, with 15 bases lying between them. The CDR3 has 14 residues. The CDR3 bases are TGTGCCAGCAGCCCCGGGACAAGCCCGAACATTCAGTACTTC. Translating gives CASSPGTSPNIQYF.

The chain couples TRBV5-1 to TRBJ1-1; D is unresolved. Germline loops: CDR1 SGHRS, CDR2 YFSETQ. With 4 bases removed from V and 0 bases from J, the gap between germline ends came to 10 bases. CDR3 size: 14 residues. The CDR3 spells CASSKPGMNTEAFF. CDR3 DNA sequence: TGCGCCAGCAGCAAGCCGGGGATGAACACTGAAGCTTTCTTT.

The chain has TRBV7-3 and TRBJ2-3; 10 nucleotides line up with TRBD2. Losses at the gene ends were 4 bases for V and 6 bases for J; bases not matched to a gene: 10. The germline V gene encodes CDR1 SGHTA and CDR2 FQGTGA. The CDR3 has 16 residues. CDR3: CASSSGLARGTDTQYF. Written as DNA, the CDR3 is TGTGCCAGCAGCTCGGGACTAGCGCGGGGGACGGATACGCAGTATTTT. The complete variable domain, with remaining parts taken from reference TRBV7-3 and TRBJ2-3, reads GAGVSQTPSNKVTEKGKYVELRCDPISGHTALYWYRQSLGQGPEFLIYFQGTGAADDSGLPNDRFFAVRPEGSVSTLKIQRTERGDSAVYLCASSSGLARGTDTQYFGPGTRLTVL.

The rearrangement uses TRBV10-2 and TRBJ2-1; TRBD2 matches 13 bases. Trimming at V came to 1 base and at J to 8 bases, leaving 11 bases not matched to a gene. CDR3 length equals 18 residues. Per germline, CDR1 WSHSY and CDR2 SAAADI. The chain's CDR3 is CASSEWATSGGAWDEQFF. As DNA, the CDR3 is TGCGCCAGCAGTGAGTGGGCTACTAGCGGGGGGGCTTGGGATGAGCAGTTCTTC.

V usage is TRBV5-1 and J usage is TRBJ2-7; 14 bases map to TRBD2. The CDR3 is 18 residues long. Germline V CDR1 and CDR2: SGHRS, YFSETQ. V gave up 3 bases and J gave up 0 bases; unmatched junction bases: 8. DNA of the CDR3: TGCGCCAGCAGCTCTGGACTAGCGGGAGGACAAACCTCCTACGAGCAGTACTTC. Its translation is CASSSGLAGGQTSYEQYF.

The rearrangement uses TRBV9 and TRBJ2-6, with D perhaps TRBD2 (5 bases). V gave up 0 bases and J gave up 4 bases, with 8 bases separating them. The germline V gene has CDR1 SGDLS and CDR2 YYNGEE. The CDR3 loop spans 15 amino acids. DNA for the CDR3: TGTGCCAGCAGCGTAGTGAGCGGCGGGGCCAACGTCCTGACTTTC. Translation gives CASSVVSGGANVLTF. Variable domain in full (rest from reference TRBV9 and TRBJ2-6): DSGVTQTPKHLITATGQRVTLRCSPRSGDLSVYWYQQSLDQGLQFLIQYYNGEERAKGNILERFSAQQFPDLHSELNLSSLELGDSALYFCASSVVSGGANVLTFGAGSRLTVL.

This clone was detected only a few times. This chain connects TRBV28 to TRBJ2-7; 7 bases map to TRBD1. This CDR3 spans 14 amino acids. The V gene's germline CDR1 is MDHEN and CDR2 SYDVKM. CDR3 DNA: TGTGTTTCGACAGGGCCAGGAATTTCCTACGAGCAGTACTTC. Amino acids: CVSTGPGISYEQYF.

This chain joins TRBV6-5 and TRBJ2-5, with a tentative D call TRBD1 (6 bases). V was trimmed by 2 bases and J by 1 base, leaving 14 bases between them. Germline assignment: CDR1 MNHEY and CDR2 SVGAGI. This CDR3 spans 16 amino acids. DNA of the CDR3: TGTGCCAGCAGTTACAACAGGGCCGCGTCCCAAGAGACCCAGTACTTC. Protein sequence: CASSYNRAASQETQYF.

The chain joins TRBV28 to TRBJ2-7; TRBD2 matches 9 bases. Germline V gene sequence: CDR1 MDHEN, CDR2 SYDVKM. CDR3 length: 15 residues. V shed 1 base, J shed 2 bases, and the junction held 3 bases outside the gene matches. For the CDR3, the DNA is TGTGCCAGCAGTTTATTAGCGGGAGTTACCTACGAGCAGTACTTC. Translating gives CASSLLAGVTYEQYF. Supplemented by reference TRBV28 and TRBJ2-7, the full variable domain reads DVKVTQSSRYLVKRTGEKVFLECVQDMDHENMFWYRQDPGLGLRLIYFSYDVKMKEKGDIPEGYSVSREKKERFSLILESASTNQTSMYLCASSLLAGVTYEQYFGPGTRLTVT.

This chain joins TRBV6-1 and TRBJ1-1; D ambiguous. The CDR3 spans 14 residues. The germline gives CDR1 MNHNS, CDR2 SASEGT. The germline V and J ends were trimmed by 6 bases and 5 bases, with 16 bases remaining between them. In DNA, the CDR3 is TGTGCCAGCAGGACCCTCCCCGGAGGGACTGAAGCTTTCTTT. Protein: CASRTLPGGTEAFF.

The V and J genes are TRBV18 and TRBJ2-7; TRBD2 is a possible D gene (5 bases). V shed 6 bases and J shed 2 bases, with 17 bases lying between them. Germline loops: CDR1 KGHSH, CDR2 LQKENI. This CDR3 region has 15 residues. CDR3 in DNA: TGTGCCAGCTCCGTCGGCGGTGCGGGTGCCTACGAGCAGTACTTC. Translating gives CASSVGGAGAYEQYF.

CDR3 nucleotides: TGTGCCAGCAGTTACCGACAGGGAGGCTACGAGCAGTACTTC. Translating it yields CASSYRQGGYEQYF. The chain uses TRBV6-5 and TRBJ2-7; D might be TRBD1 (7 bases). The V and J ends lost 2 bases and 3 bases respectively, with 11 bases between them. CDR1 and CDR2 from the germline V gene are MNHEY and SVGAGI. The CDR3 runs 14 residues.

This clone was seen only once. The chain is built from TRBV27 and TRBJ2-3, with TRBD2 matching over 11 bases. Germline V CDR1 and CDR2: MNHEY, SMNVEV (reference sequence). This CDR3 has 12 amino acids. V shed 6 bases, J shed 9 bases, and the junction held 2 bases outside the gene matches. In DNA form, the CDR3 reads TGTGCCAGCAGCGGACTAGCGGGCACGCAGTATTTT. Its protein is CASSGLAGTQYF.

The chain has TRBV11-2 and TRBJ1-3; D remains unclear. Germline V gene lookup returns CDR1 SGHAT and CDR2 FQNNGV. The CDR3 contains 15 residues. V was pared by 5 bases and J by 4 bases, with 15 bases between. The CDR3: CASSRDGARGNTIYF. The CDR3 bases are TGTGCCAGCAGCCGCGATGGTGCTCGGGGAAACACCATATATTTT.

The V gene is TRBV9, the J gene TRBJ2-7; D remains unclear. CDR1 SGDLS and CDR2 YYNGEE come from the germline V gene. Trimming took off 4 bases at V and 5 bases at J, with 7 bases between the two ends. The CDR3 covers 11 residues. The CDR3 reads CASSSRNEQYF. In DNA form, the CDR3 reads TGTGCCAGCAGCTCGAGAAACGAGCAGTACTTC. Using reference TRBV9 and TRBJ2-7 for the parts outside the CDR3, the full variable domain is DSGVTQTPKHLITATGQRVTLRCSPRSGDLSVYWYQQSLDQGLQFLIQYYNGEERAKGNILERFSAQQFPDLHSELNLSSLELGDSALYFCASSSRNEQYFGPGTRLTVT.

The V gene is TRBV14, the J gene TRBJ2-7, with TRBD1 matching 7 bases. Losses at the gene ends were 3 bases for V and 2 bases for J; bases not matched to a gene: 4. In germline, CDR1 is SGHDN, CDR2 FVKESK. This CDR3 comprises 14 residues. The CDR3 loop is CASSQTDRAYEQYF. The CDR3 nucleotides read TGTGCCAGCAGCCAGACTGACAGGGCCTACGAGCAGTACTTC.

The gene calls are TRBV29-1 and TRBJ1-4; 10 nucleotides align to TRBD1. CDR1 is SQVTM, CDR2 ANQGSEA, per germline. The V and J ends lost 7 bases and 6 bases, in that order; junction bases with no gene match: 17. This CDR3 spans 17 amino acids. The CDR3 spells CSAFLRTGGSSDEKLFF. As DNA, the CDR3 is TGCAGCGCGTTTCTAAGGACAGGGGGTTCTAGTGATGAAAAACTGTTTTTT.

The table lists this clone with a count of one. The V gene is TRBV2, the J gene TRBJ2-4; 10 positions match TRBD2. The length of the CDR3 is 15 residues. Germline trimming cut 7 bases from V and 8 bases from J; bases unmatched to any gene: 11. Germline loops: CDR1 SNHLY, CDR2 FYNNEI. CDR3 protein: CASTPRASGRDIQYF. CDR3 nucleotides: TGTGCCAGCACCCCGCGGGCTAGCGGGAGAGACATTCAGTACTTC. The variable domain in full, with the rest retrieved from reference TRBV2 and TRBJ2-4, is EPEVTQTPSHQVTQMGQEVILRCVPISNHLYFYWYRQILGQKVEFLVSFYNNEISEKSEIFDDQFSVERPDGSNFTLKIRSTKLEDSAMYFCASTPRASGRDIQYFGAGTRLSVL.

The chain employs TRBV9 and TRBJ2-7, with 10 bases matching TRBD1. The length of the CDR3 is 14 residues. Looked up from germline, CDR1 is SGDLS and CDR2 is YYNGEE. Trimming removed 4 bases from V and 6 bases from J; junction bases left unmatched: 7. CDR3 sequence: CASSQDRGGGEQYF. CDR3 bases: TGTGCCAGCAGCCAGGACAGGGGGGGCGGCGAGCAGTACTTC.

The V gene is TRBV5-1, the J gene TRBJ2-2, with 10 bases lining up with TRBD1. Germline V gives CDR1 SGHRS, CDR2 YFSETQ. After removal of 7 bases from V and 4 bases from J, the junction contained 7 bases not matched to a gene. This CDR3 is built from 15 residues. CDR3: CASRDRGVGTGELFF. CDR3 in DNA: TGCGCCAGCCGGGACAGGGGTGTAGGCACCGGGGAGCTGTTTTTT.

The chain is built from TRBV7-3 and TRBJ2-1; 13 nucleotides align to TRBD2. The CDR3 has 16 residues. Looked up from germline, CDR1 is SGHTA and CDR2 is FQGTGA. V gave up 4 bases and J gave up 4 bases; unmatched junction bases: 4. In nucleotides, the CDR3 is TGTGCCAGCAGCTCCAAGGGACTAGCGGGGTACAATGAGCAGTTCTTC. Amino acid sequence: CASSSKGLAGYNEQFF. The entire variable domain, with the rest obtained from reference TRBV7-3 and TRBJ2-1, is as follows: GAGVSQTPSNKVTEKGKYVELRCDPISGHTALYWYRQSLGQGPEFLIYFQGTGAADDSGLPNDRFFAVRPEGSVSTLKIQRTERGDSAVYLCASSSKGLAGYNEQFFGPGTRLTVL.

The genes are TRBV14 and TRBJ2-1, with D perhaps matching TRBD1 (6 bases). This CDR3 is built from 13 residues. V lost 5 bases to trimming and J lost 3 bases, with 8 bases between them. Germline values: CDR1 SGHDN, CDR2 FVKESK. Written as DNA, the CDR3 is TGTGCCAGCAGCAGAGGGGGCTACAATGAGCAGTTCTTC. It yields the protein CASSRGGYNEQFF.

The chain couples TRBV27 to TRBJ1-2; 7 nucleotides line up with TRBD1. The trim removed 2 bases at V and 8 bases at J, leaving 11 bases unmatched. The germline V gene has CDR1 MNHEY and CDR2 SMNVEV (reference sequence). This CDR3 is built from 15 residues. The CDR3 DNA sequence: TGTGCCAGCAGTTTAACTCTAGACAGGGTAGGCGGCTACACCTTC. It specifies CASSLTLDRVGGYTF.

This rearrangement joins TRBV30 to TRBJ1-6, with 10 bases that match TRBD1. The CDR3 consists of 13 residues. Germline values: CDR1 GTSNPN, CDR2 SVGIG (reference sequence). The V gene end was trimmed by 4 bases and the J gene end by 11 bases; junction bases not matched to a gene: 5. Written as DNA, the CDR3 is TGTGCCTGGACTACGGACAGGGGGACACCCCTCCACTTT. Its protein product is CAWTTDRGTPLHF.

This CDR3 reads CASSEWTGGNYGYTF. CDR3 bases: TGTGCCAGCAGTGAGTGGACAGGGGGGAACTATGGCTACACCTTC. The gene calls are TRBV2 and TRBJ1-2, with 10 bases fitting TRBD1. V was clipped by 3 bases and J by 2 bases; unmatched bases: 3. CDR1 SNHLY and CDR2 FYNNEI come from the germline V gene. This CDR3 spans 15 amino acids.

This chain uses TRBV28 with TRBJ2-3; D is possibly TRBD1 (5 bases). The V gene lost 5 bases and the J gene lost 2 bases, with 17 bases spanning the gap. This CDR3 is 16 amino acids long. Germline V gene data show CDR1 as MDHEN and CDR2 as SYDVKM. The CDR3 loop reads CASSAPDRIYTDTQYF. The CDR3, as DNA: TGTGCCAGCAGTGCCCCTGACAGAATTTACACAGATACGCAGTATTTT.

This clone was counted between two and nine times. As DNA, the CDR3 is TGTGCCAGCAGTTCGACGAGGCGGGAGCCCTACAATGAGCAGTTCTTC. As protein: CASSSTRREPYNEQFF. This chain links TRBV27 with TRBJ2-1; TRBD2 aligns across 7 bases. The CDR3 spans 16 residues. The ends lost 4 bases at V and 2 bases at J; junction bases unmatched: 8. Germline CDR1 reads MNHEY; CDR2 reads SMNVEV (reference sequence).

The gene calls are TRBV28 and TRBJ2-2; TRBD1 aligns across 7 bases. V was clipped by 5 bases and J by 5 bases; unmatched bases: 5. The germline CDR1 and CDR2 sequences are MDHEN and SYDVKM. The CDR3 has 14 amino acids. CDR3 region: CASSTRQGTGELFF. The CDR3 DNA is TGTGCCAGCAGTACCAGACAGGGAACCGGGGAGCTGTTTTTT.

The chain is built from TRBV12-5 and TRBJ1-1; D call uncertain. CDR1 is LGHNT and CDR2 is FRNRAP in the germline V gene. This CDR3 is built from 16 residues. V was shortened by 2 bases and J by 1 base, with 14 bases between the two germline ends. The DNA of the CDR3 is TGTGCTAGTGGTTTGAGTAGAGGAAATACGAACACTGAAGCTTTCTTT. It encodes CASGLSRGNTNTEAFF.